The T cell receptor beta chain under discussion was sequenced for a study of monozygotic twins with inflammatory bowel disease. The CDR3 covers 15 residues. Germline values: CDR1 LGHDT, CDR2 YNNKEL (reference sequence). A note on this clonotype: The antigen is not known.

Notes on the study in general: Repertoire similarity did not separate concordant from discordant twins, possibly from limited power. Among patients, repertoires may have gained variability from differing immunosuppressive treatments.

TCRdb reprocessed the 5' RACE reads and keeps a single row for each CDR3 protein, giving no DNA. Recorded for this sample: 400,000 to 500,000 distinct CDR3 sequences. The material sequenced was blood. The TCR originated in a human donor with ulcerative colitis or Crohn's disease, or a healthy co-twin of an affected twin (not recorded which). This sequence joins TRBV3-1 and TRBJ2-1; TCRdb reports TRBD2, a call that lacks DNA to check it against. The CDR3 here is CASSPASGGSNEQFF.